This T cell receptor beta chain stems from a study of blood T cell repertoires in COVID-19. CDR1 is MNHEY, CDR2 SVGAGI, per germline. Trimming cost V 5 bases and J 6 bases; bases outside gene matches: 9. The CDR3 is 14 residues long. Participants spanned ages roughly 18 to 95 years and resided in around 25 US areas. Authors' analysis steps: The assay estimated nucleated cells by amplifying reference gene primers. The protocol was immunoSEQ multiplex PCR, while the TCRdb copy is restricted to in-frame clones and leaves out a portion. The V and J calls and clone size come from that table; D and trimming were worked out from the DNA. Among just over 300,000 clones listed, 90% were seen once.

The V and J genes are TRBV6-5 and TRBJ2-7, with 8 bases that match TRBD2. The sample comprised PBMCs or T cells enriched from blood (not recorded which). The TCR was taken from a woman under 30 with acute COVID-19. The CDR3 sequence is CASSREGGVAEQYF. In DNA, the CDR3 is TGTGCCAGCAGTCGGGAGGGGGGAGTCGCCGAGCAGTACTTC.